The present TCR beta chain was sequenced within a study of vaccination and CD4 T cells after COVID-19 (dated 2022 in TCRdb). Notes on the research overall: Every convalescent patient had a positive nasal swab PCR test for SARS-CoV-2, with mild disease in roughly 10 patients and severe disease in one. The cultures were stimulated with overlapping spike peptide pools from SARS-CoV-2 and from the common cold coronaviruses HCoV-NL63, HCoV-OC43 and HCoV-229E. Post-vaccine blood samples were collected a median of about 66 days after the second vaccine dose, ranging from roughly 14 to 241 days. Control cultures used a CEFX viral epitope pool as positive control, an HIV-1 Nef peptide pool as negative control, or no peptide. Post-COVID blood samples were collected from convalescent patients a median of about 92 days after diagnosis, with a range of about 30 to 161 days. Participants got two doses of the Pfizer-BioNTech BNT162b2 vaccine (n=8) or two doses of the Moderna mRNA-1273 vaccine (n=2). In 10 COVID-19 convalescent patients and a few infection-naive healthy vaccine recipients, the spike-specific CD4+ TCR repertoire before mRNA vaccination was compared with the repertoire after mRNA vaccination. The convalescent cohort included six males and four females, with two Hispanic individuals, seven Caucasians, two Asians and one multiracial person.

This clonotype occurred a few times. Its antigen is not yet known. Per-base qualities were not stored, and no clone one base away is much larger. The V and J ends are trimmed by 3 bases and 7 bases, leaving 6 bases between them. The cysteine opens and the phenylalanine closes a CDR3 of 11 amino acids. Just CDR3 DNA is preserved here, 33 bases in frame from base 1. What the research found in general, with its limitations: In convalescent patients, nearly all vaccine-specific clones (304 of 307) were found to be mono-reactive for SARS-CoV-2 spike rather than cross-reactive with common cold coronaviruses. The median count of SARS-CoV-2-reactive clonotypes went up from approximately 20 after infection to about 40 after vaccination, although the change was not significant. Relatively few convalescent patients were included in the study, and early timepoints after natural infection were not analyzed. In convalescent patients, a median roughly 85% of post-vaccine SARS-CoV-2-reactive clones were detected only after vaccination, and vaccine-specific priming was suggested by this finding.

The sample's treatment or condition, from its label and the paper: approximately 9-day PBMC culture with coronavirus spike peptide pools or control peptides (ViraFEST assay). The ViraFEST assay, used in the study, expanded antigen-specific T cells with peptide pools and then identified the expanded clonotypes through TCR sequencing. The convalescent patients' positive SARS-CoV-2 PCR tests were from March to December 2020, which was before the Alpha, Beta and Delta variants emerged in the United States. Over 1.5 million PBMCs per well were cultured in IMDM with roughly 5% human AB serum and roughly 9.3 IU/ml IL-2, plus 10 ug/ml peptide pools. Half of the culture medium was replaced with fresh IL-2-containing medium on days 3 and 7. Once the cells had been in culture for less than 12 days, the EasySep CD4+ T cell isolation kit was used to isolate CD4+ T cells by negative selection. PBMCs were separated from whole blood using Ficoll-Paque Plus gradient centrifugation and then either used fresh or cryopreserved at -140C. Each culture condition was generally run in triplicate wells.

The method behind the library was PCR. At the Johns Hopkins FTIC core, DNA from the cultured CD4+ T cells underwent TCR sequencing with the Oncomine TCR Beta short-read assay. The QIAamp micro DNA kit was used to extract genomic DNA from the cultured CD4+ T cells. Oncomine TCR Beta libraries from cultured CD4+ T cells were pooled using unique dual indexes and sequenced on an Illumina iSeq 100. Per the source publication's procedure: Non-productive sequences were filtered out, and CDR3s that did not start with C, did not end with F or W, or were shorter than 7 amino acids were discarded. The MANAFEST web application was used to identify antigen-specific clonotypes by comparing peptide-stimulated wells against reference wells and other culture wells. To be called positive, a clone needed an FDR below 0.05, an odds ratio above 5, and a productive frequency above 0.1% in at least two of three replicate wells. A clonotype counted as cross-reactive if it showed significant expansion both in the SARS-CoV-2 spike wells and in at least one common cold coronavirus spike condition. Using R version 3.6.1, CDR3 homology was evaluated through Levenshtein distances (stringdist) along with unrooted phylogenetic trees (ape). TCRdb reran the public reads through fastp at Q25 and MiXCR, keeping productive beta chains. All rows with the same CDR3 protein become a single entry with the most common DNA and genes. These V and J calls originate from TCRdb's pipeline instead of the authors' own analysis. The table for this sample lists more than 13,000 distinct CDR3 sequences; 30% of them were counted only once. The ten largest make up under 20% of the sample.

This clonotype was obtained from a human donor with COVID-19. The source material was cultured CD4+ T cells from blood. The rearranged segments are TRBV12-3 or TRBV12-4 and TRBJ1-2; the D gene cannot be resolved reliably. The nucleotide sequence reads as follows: TGTGCCAGCAGTTTGGGTGGTGGCTACACCTTC. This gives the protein CASSLGGGYTF.